The 23 T cell receptor beta chains listed next were all sequenced from one sample in a study of blood T cell repertoires in COVID-19. Using immunoSEQ multiplex PCR, the repertoire was profiled, and TCRdb retains in-frame clones only, with some absent. The data show 350,000 to 400,000 clones, 88% seen once. Sequencing was performed on PBMCs or T cells enriched from blood (not recorded which). These receptors all stem from a woman aged 25 to 39 with acute COVID-19.

The gene calls are TRBV2 and TRBJ1-2; 7 positions agree with TRBD1. The CDR3 loop spans 14 amino acids. Germline values: CDR1 SNHLY, CDR2 FYNNEI. The V gene end was trimmed by 8 bases and the J gene end by 1 base; junction bases not matched to a gene: 7. The CDR3 bases are TGTGCCAGCGTGAGGGACAGTCTTAACTATGGCTACACCTTC. Amino acids: CASVRDSLNYGYTF.

The chain couples TRBV12-3 or TRBV12-4 to TRBJ2-1, with D perhaps matching TRBD2 (5 bases). The V end was cut by 5 bases, the J end by 8 bases, with 10 bases between. This CDR3 contains 12 residues. Here the CDR3 reads CASSPSGYEQFF. Written as DNA, the CDR3 is TGTGCCAGCAGTCCCTCGGGGTATGAGCAGTTCTTC.

CDR3 DNA: TGCGCCAGCAGCCAAGACTTCGGACAGGGCGTTCGGTCACCCCTCCACTTT. Its protein is CASSQDFGQGVRSPLHF. The V and J genes are TRBV4-3 and TRBJ1-6; 8 positions match TRBD1. The germline CDR1 and CDR2 sequences are LGHNA and YSLEER. The CDR3 extends over 17 amino acids. The V segment lost 0 bases and the J segment 10 bases; nucleotides outside the gene matches: 11.

This clone was counted only a few times. The rearrangement uses TRBV3-1 (or the pseudogene TRBV3-2) and TRBJ1-1, with 11 bases matching TRBD1. V dropped 4 bases and J dropped 1; count of bases not matched to a gene: 2. Germline V gene lookup returns CDR1 LGHDT and CDR2 YNNKEL (reference sequence). The CDR3 is made up of 15 amino acids. The CDR3 coding sequence is TGTGCCAGCAGCCTAGGGACAGGGGGGAACACTGAAGCTTTCTTT. Residues: CASSLGTGGNTEAFF.

The V and J genes are TRBV27 and TRBJ1-4, with D unresolved. The CDR3 runs 14 residues. Germline values: CDR1 MNHEY, CDR2 SMNVEV (reference sequence). Trimming pared 7 bases from V and 5 bases from J, leaving 14 bases between. The DNA of the CDR3 is TGTGCCAGCACCCCCCTCGGTACCAATGAAAAACTGTTTTTT. Protein product: CASTPLGTNEKLFF.

In regard to this clone: At the DNA level, this CDR3 is encoded by other sequences in the same sample as well. V and J are TRBV20-1 and TRBJ1-1; TRBD1 is a possible D gene (6 bases). V dropped 3 bases and J dropped 1 base, with 12 bases sitting between them. In germline, CDR1 is DFQATT, CDR2 SNEGSKA (reference sequence). This CDR3 region has 14 residues. DNA of the CDR3: TGCAGTGCTAGTGGGGGGCTCGGGAACACTGAAGCTTTCTTT. Protein: CSASGGLGNTEAFF.

The rearrangement joins TRBV29-1 to TRBJ2-1, with no clear D. The CDR3 has 12 residues. V lost 5 bases and J 7 bases, leaving 12 bases between the germline ends. Looked up from germline, CDR1 is SQVTM and CDR2 is ANQGSEA. The CDR3 protein is CSVSPRANEQFF. As DNA, the CDR3 is TGCAGCGTTTCTCCCCGAGCTAATGAGCAGTTCTTC.

This chain uses TRBV6-5 with TRBJ1-6; D perhaps matches TRBD1 (6 bases). This CDR3 is 13 amino acids long. CDR1 is MNHEY, CDR2 SVGAGI, per germline. The V end lost 11 bases, the J end lost 5 bases, and 13 bases lay between the germline ends. As DNA, the CDR3 is TGTGCCGGGCAGGGGAAAAATAATTCACCCCTCCACTTT. Amino acid sequence: CAGQGKNNSPLHF.

The V gene is TRBV21-1, the J gene TRBJ2-1; the DNA was not compared with TRBD2, the D call given in the table. TRBV21-1 is marked as a pseudogene. CDR3 length equals 16 residues. CDR3 amino acids: CASSKVGGGPYNEQFF. The CDR3 DNA follows: TGTGCCAGCAGCAAAGTGGGCGGGGGTCCTTACAATGAGCAGTTCTTC.

J is TRBJ2-5 and V is TRBV5-1; TRBD2 matches 7 bases. Trimming took 6 bases from V and 5 from J; bases not matched to a gene: 7. This CDR3 comprises 13 residues. Germline V gives CDR1 SGHRS, CDR2 YFSETQ. CDR3 amino acids: CASKVWEGETQYF. DNA of the CDR3: TGCGCCAGCAAGGTGTGGGAGGGGGAGACCCAGTACTTC.

The rearrangement uses TRBV9 and TRBJ2-3; 7 bases map to TRBD1. The CDR3 extends over 15 amino acids. The V gene's germline CDR1 is SGDLS and CDR2 YYNGEE. The J segment lost 0 bases and the V segment lost 4 bases, leaving 5 bases of the junction unmatched. DNA for the CDR3: TGTGCCAGCAGCAACAGGGGTGGGAGCACAGATACGCAGTATTTT. This gives the protein CASSNRGGSTDTQYF.

The chain employs TRBV20-1 and TRBJ1-2, with D unresolved. This CDR3 region has 11 residues. Trimming pared 1 base from V and 8 bases from J, leaving 8 bases between. Germline V gene sequence: CDR1 DFQATT, CDR2 SNEGSKA (reference sequence). CDR3 loop: CSARVAGGYTF. CDR3 nucleotide sequence: TGCAGTGCTAGAGTAGCCGGAGGCTACACCTTC.

This chain joins TRBV19 and TRBJ2-5, with a tentative D call TRBD2 (6 bases). Germline loops: CDR1 LNHDA, CDR2 SQIVND (reference sequence). Between the trimmed V and J ends, which lost 3 bases and 4 bases, there was a span of 9 bases. The CDR3 extends over 13 amino acids. The chain's CDR3 is CASSIIGGETQYF. The CDR3, as DNA: TGTGCCAGTAGTATTATCGGGGGAGAGACCCAGTACTTC. The variable domain in full, completed from reference TRBV19 and TRBJ2-5, reads DGGITQSPKYLFRKEGQNVTLSCEQNLNHDAMYWYRQDPGQGLRLIYYSQIVNDFQKGDIAEGYSVSREKKESFPLTVTSAQKNPTAFYLCASSIIGGETQYFGPGTRLLVL.

V usage is TRBV7-2 and J usage is TRBJ2-7; the D gene is possibly TRBD2 (6 bases). CDR3 length: 14 amino acids. V lost 1 base and J 3 bases, leaving 10 bases between the germline ends. CDR1 and CDR2 from the germline V gene are SGHTA and FQGNSA. CDR3 region: CASSLEAGNYEQYF. The CDR3 coding sequence is TGTGCCAGCAGCTTAGAGGCGGGGAACTACGAGCAGTACTTC.

The chain couples TRBV19 to TRBJ1-2; a weak D match, TRBD1 (5 bases). Per the germline V gene, CDR1 is LNHDA and CDR2 is SQIVND (reference sequence). V lost 0 bases, J lost 8 bases, and 19 bases lay in between. This CDR3 is built from 16 residues. CDR3 sequence: CASSIEPPFQGRGYTF. In nucleotides, the CDR3 is TGTGCCAGTAGTATAGAACCCCCCTTTCAGGGTCGGGGCTACACCTTC.

The chain is built from TRBV7-6 and TRBJ1-3; no clear D gene. V was pared by 1 base and J by 0 bases, with 22 bases between. Germline V CDR1 and CDR2: SGHVS, FNYEAQ. The CDR3 extends over 20 amino acids. The CDR3 DNA sequence: TGTGCCAGCAGCTTAGGTCCCGTTGGGAGACCTCCGAACTCTGGAAACACCATATATTTT. It translates to CASSLGPVGRPPNSGNTIYF.

The rearrangement joins TRBV18 to TRBJ2-6; D gene ambiguous. This CDR3 contains 14 residues. Germline V gene data show CDR1 as KGHSH and CDR2 as LQKENI. The V and J ends lost 3 bases and 1 base respectively, with 4 bases between them. The CDR3 DNA reads as TGTGCCAGCTCACCGAGGTCTGGGGCCAACGTCCTGACTTTC. It codes for CASSPRSGANVLTF. Full variable domain (remainder filled in from reference TRBV18 and TRBJ2-6): NAGVMQNPRHLVRRRGQEARLRCSPMKGHSHVYWYRQLPEEGLKFMVYLQKENIIDESGMPKERFSAEFPKEGPSILRIQQVVRGDSAAYFCASSPRSGANVLTFGAGSRLTVL.

V is TRBV19 and J is TRBJ1-1, with D perhaps matching TRBD1 (6 bases). The CDR3 has 14 residues. From germline, CDR1 is LNHDA and CDR2 SQIVND (reference sequence). Trimming took 7 bases from V and 0 from J, leaving 12 bases between them. CDR3 amino acids: CASNPRGLNTEAFF. CDR3 DNA: TGTGCCAGTAACCCCAGGGGTTTGAACACTGAAGCTTTCTTT.

A few counts support this clone. V usage is TRBV7-9 and J usage is TRBJ2-7; 12 nucleotides agree with TRBD1. The germline V gene encodes CDR1 SEHNR and CDR2 FQNEAQ (reference sequence). This CDR3 is 16 amino acids long. V trimming: 4 bases; J trimming: 5 bases; junction bases outside the gene matches: 9. The CDR3 DNA is TGTGCCAGCAGCTCCCCCGGGACAGGGGGCATCGACGAGCAGTACTTC. Translation gives CASSSPGTGGIDEQYF.

This clone has only one observation. The V call is TRBV25-1, the J call TRBJ1-5; D may be TRBD1 (5 bases). Trimming cost V 3 bases and J 5 bases, with 17 bases left between them. Germline loops: CDR1 MGHDK, CDR2 SYGVNS. The CDR3 is 16 amino acids. CDR3 bases: TGTGCCAGCAGTGATTCGTCCGGGGGAATGTATCAGCCCCAGCATTTT. As protein: CASSDSSGGMYQPQHF.

As concerns this clone: In the same sample, other DNA sequences code for this CDR3. The genes are TRBV5-1 and TRBJ1-1; unclear D gene. This CDR3 is 13 amino acids long. V dropped 0 bases and J dropped 1 base, with 4 bases sitting between them. Germline loops: CDR1 SGHRS, CDR2 YFSETQ. CDR3 region: CASSLAWNTEAFF. In DNA, the CDR3 is TGCGCCAGCAGCTTGGCTTGGAACACTGAAGCTTTCTTT.

This chain joins TRBV12-5 and TRBJ1-3; 8 bases map to TRBD1. The ends lost 0 bases at V and 0 bases at J; junction bases unmatched: 7. The CDR3 runs 18 residues. Germline values: CDR1 LGHNT, CDR2 FRNRAP. The CDR3 spells CASGLVVGDRYSGNTIYF. The CDR3, as DNA: TGTGCTAGTGGTTTGGTCGTCGGGGACAGGTACTCTGGAAACACCATATATTTT.

The chain carries TRBV19 and TRBJ1-1; D is uncertain. The germline V and J ends were trimmed by 1 base and 1 base, with 7 bases remaining between them. Germline assignment: CDR1 LNHDA and CDR2 SQIVND (reference sequence). The CDR3 spans 14 residues. The CDR3 here is CASSIGQKNTEAFF. The CDR3 nucleotides are TGTGCCAGTAGTATAGGGCAGAAGAACACTGAAGCTTTCTTT.